What follows are 4 T cell receptor beta chains derived from one specimen sequenced in a study of blood T cell repertoires in COVID-19. Here immunoSEQ multiplex PCR was the method, and the copy in TCRdb shows in-frame clones only, minus some. The table shows fewer than 300,000 clones, with about 89% occurring only once. The sequenced sample consisted of peripheral blood. The receptor set was obtained from a woman between 40 and 55 years old who had recovered from COVID-19.

The J gene is TRBJ1-2, the V gene TRBV6-5; 9 nucleotides align to TRBD1. The CDR3 is 16 amino acids. The V gene's germline CDR1 is MNHEY and CDR2 SVGAGI. With V trimmed by 0 bases and J by 6 bases, 8 bases remained unmatched. In DNA form, the CDR3 reads TGTGCCAGCAGTTACTCGCTGGGGACAGGGATCAATGGCTACACCTTC. Amino acid sequence: CASSYSLGTGINGYTF.

This chain connects TRBV7-9 to TRBJ1-1, with 7 bases that match TRBD1. CDR1 is SEHNR, CDR2 FQNEAQ, per germline (reference sequence). V shed 6 bases and J 4 bases; nucleotides not matched to a gene: 8. The CDR3 loop spans 14 amino acids. CDR3 protein: CASRSGQAGTEAFF. The CDR3 DNA reads TGTGCCAGCAGATCCGGACAGGCGGGCACTGAAGCTTTCTTT.

The rearrangement links TRBV9 to TRBJ2-2; TRBD2 aligns across 7 bases. The V gene end was trimmed by 9 bases and the J gene end by 1 base; junction bases not matched to a gene: 6. CDR1 is SGDLS, CDR2 YYNGEE, per germline. The CDR3 runs 14 residues. The CDR3 coding sequence is TGTGCCACAAGTTCGGGGGGGAACACCGGGGAGCTGTTTTTT. This sequence encodes CATSSGGNTGELFF.

The chain joins TRBV18 to TRBJ1-1; 11 nucleotides align to TRBD1. This CDR3 has 18 amino acids. The V gene end was trimmed by 6 bases and the J gene end by 4 bases; junction bases not matched to a gene: 16. Germline V gene sequence: CDR1 KGHSH, CDR2 LQKENI. The CDR3: CASSVSPGQGGGGTEAFF. CDR3 nucleotide sequence: TGTGCCAGCTCCGTCAGTCCGGGACAGGGGGGAGGCGGCACTGAAGCTTTCTTT.